This T cell receptor (beta chain) was retrieved from a study of CD8+CD57+ T cells in acquired aplastic anemia. Both TCR beta VDJ combination and CDR3 sequence profiling were carried out. Genomic DNA was the template for this profiling. TCRdb independently ran MiXCR on the reads; one entry per CDR3 protein. The sample consists of over 150,000 distinct CDR3 sequences, roughly half of them appearing once. Germline-derived CDR1 and CDR2 are WNHNN and SYGVQD (reference sequence). J lost 4 bases, V lost 6 bases, and 12 bases had no gene match. The CDR3 has 16 amino acids. Sequencing input: sorted CD4+, CD8+, or CD8+CD57+ T cells (not recorded which) from PBMCs. The clonotype originates from a human donor in good health, serving as a control. The chain uses TRBV10-1 and TRBJ1-1, with 9 bases matching TRBD1. The CDR3 sequence is CASRATGTGYGTEAFF. CDR3 bases: TGCGCCAGCAGAGCGACCGGGACAGGGTACGGCACTGAAGCTTTCTTT.